Included here is one T cell receptor beta chain sequence, with context. RNA was isolated and reverse transcribed to cDNA, the sequencing template. The table came from immunoSEQ multiplex PCR; TCRdb's copy has only in-frame clones and leaves some out. The sample records under 150,000 clones, around 56% being singletons. This record comes from a study of CD8+ T cells in alopecia areata. This CDR3 contains 13 residues. The V gene lost 5 bases and the J gene lost 2 bases, with 9 bases spanning the gap. Germline CDR1 is SGHAT and CDR2 is FQNNGV. Treatment: oral pan-JAK inhibitor, 5-10 mg twice daily. The V call is TRBV11-2, the J call TRBJ1-2, with D possibly being TRBD1 (6 bases). The origin of this receptor is a human donor with alopecia areata. The sequenced sample was CD4+ T cells sorted from blood, obtained at week 4, from a patient treated with tofacitinib. In DNA, the CDR3 is TGTGCCAGCAGCCTCGGGACAAACTATGGCTACACCTTC. Translated: CASSLGTNYGYTF.